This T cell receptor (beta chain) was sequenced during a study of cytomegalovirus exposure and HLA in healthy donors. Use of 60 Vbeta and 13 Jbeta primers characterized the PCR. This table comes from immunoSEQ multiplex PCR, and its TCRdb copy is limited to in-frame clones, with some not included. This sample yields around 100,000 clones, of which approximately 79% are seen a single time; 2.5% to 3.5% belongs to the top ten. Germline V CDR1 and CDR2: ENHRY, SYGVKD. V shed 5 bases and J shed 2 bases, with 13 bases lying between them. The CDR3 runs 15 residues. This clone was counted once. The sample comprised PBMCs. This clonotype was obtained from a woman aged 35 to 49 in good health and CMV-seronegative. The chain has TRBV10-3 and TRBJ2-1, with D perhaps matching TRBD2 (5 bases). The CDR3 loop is CAISPEYGAYNEQFF. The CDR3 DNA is TGTGCCATCAGTCCGGAATACGGGGCCTACAATGAGCAGTTCTTC.